Below are 10 T cell receptor beta chains sequenced from a single sample in a study of T cells in Graves' hyperthyroidism and ophthalmopathy. RNA transcripts provided the source from which TCR beta CDR3 regions were amplified. In the first-round RT-PCR of the TCR CDR3, the HTBI primer set was used. MiXCR, run by TCRdb on the multiplex PCR reads, gives a single entry per CDR3 protein. The data contain some 510,000 distinct CDR3 sequences, more than 45% of them singletons. The sequenced sample was peripheral blood or thyroid tissue (not recorded which). The receptors stem from a woman aged 18-29 years with Graves' hyperthyroidism.

The rearrangement uses TRBV25-1 and TRBJ1-2, with TRBD1 as a possible D gene (6 bases). The CDR3 runs to 14 residues. Germline-derived CDR1 and CDR2 are MGHDK and SYGVNS. V was trimmed by 2 bases and J by 3 bases, leaving 10 bases between them. Written as DNA, the CDR3 is TGTGCCAGCAGTGAACGCCACAGGGACTATGGCTACACCTTC. Amino acids: CASSERHRDYGYTF.

The table lists this clonotype with a few counts. The rearrangement uses TRBV7-9 and TRBJ2-7, with D possibly matching TRBD1 (5 bases). This CDR3 contains 14 residues. Trimming pared 4 bases from V and 7 bases from J, leaving 17 bases between. In germline, CDR1 is SEHNR, CDR2 FQNEAQ (reference sequence). CDR3 nucleotide sequence: TGTGCCAGCAGCTCCCCCTCAGGGTTAAATGAGCAGTACTTC. This gives the protein CASSSPSGLNEQYF.

Notes on this clonotype: This is likely a read error, given that the CDR3 carries no conserved phenylalanine or tryptophan at its end. In DNA form, the CDR3 reads TGTGCCATCAGTGATCTGTCAGGGGGAGGCACTGAAGCTTTCCTT. This codes for CAISDLSGGGTEAFL. The gene calls are TRBV10-3 and TRBJ1-1; TRBD1 aligns across 7 bases. V shed 3 bases, J shed 4 bases, and the junction held 8 bases outside the gene matches. The V gene's germline CDR1 is ENHRY and CDR2 SYGVKD. CDR3 length: 15 residues.

This clonotype occurred a few times. The chain couples TRBV20-1 to TRBJ2-5; D gene ambiguous. V lost 0 bases and J 5 bases, leaving 19 bases between the germline ends. In germline, CDR1 is DFQATT, CDR2 SNEGSKA (reference sequence). This CDR3 has 16 residues. CDR3 in DNA: TGCAGTGCTAGAGATTCTCCCACGGTCAGTTGGGAGACCCAGTACTTC. Protein: CSARDSPTVSWETQYF.

Comments on this clonotype: A much larger clonotype is one base distant, so this may be a read error. A read error is likely, as this CDR3 ends without the conserved phenylalanine or tryptophan. The rearrangement joins TRBV29-1 to TRBJ1-2, with D uncertain. Trimming removed 1 base at V and 1 base at J, with 16 bases between. CDR3 length: 16 residues. The germline CDR1 and CDR2 sequences are SQVTM and ANQGSEA. The CDR3 DNA reads as TGCAGCGTTGAAGTACACTTCGATGGGATTAACTATGGCTACACCCTC. Protein: CSVEVHFDGINYGYTL.

The chain has TRBV10-3 and TRBJ2-5; maybe TRBD1 (7 bases). Germline lookup yields CDR1 ENHRY and CDR2 SYGVKD. Trimming pared 10 bases from V and 2 bases from J, leaving 14 bases between. This CDR3 has 13 amino acids. The CDR3 nucleotides read TGTGCCAGCAGGGGGACTCCACAAGAGACCCAGTACTTC. Translating it yields CASRGTPQETQYF.

CDR3 nucleotides: TGTGCCAGCAGTTTAGGCGGGGGGACCCAGTACTTC. It translates to CASSLGGGTQYF. The J gene is TRBJ2-5, the V gene TRBV12-3 or TRBV12-4; 7 bases are a match to TRBD2. The CDR3 loop spans 12 amino acids. After removal of 1 base from V and 7 bases from J, the junction contained 0 bases not matched to a gene.

This rearrangement joins TRBV7-9 to TRBJ2-2; a possible D gene is TRBD2 (6 bases). The CDR3 loop spans 16 amino acids. Trimming cost V 5 bases and J 7 bases, with 20 bases left between them. The germline V gene encodes CDR1 SEHNR and CDR2 FQNEAQ (reference sequence). The DNA for the CDR3 is TGTGCCAGCAGCCTCCGGGGGACCCCTGTTGGCGGGGAGCTGTTTTTT. Protein product: CASSLRGTPVGGELFF.

This clonotype has more than one count but fewer than ten. This chain uses TRBV11-3 with TRBJ1-1, with TRBD1 identical over 8 bases. Germline CDR1 reads SGHNT; CDR2 reads YENEEA. V shed 1 base, J shed 5 bases, and the junction held 12 bases outside the gene matches. The CDR3 loop spans 17 amino acids. For the CDR3, the DNA is TGTGCCAGCAGCTTAGTTGTATTTGGGACAGGTGAGACTGAAGCTTTCTTT. It codes for CASSLVVFGTGETEAFF.

On this clonotype itself: At one end the junction does not follow the germline gene, possibly because of a read error. The chain recombines TRBV7-2 with TRBJ1-1; D not resolved. CDR1 is SGHTA, CDR2 FQGNSA, per germline. This CDR3 is built from 13 residues. As DNA, the CDR3 is TGTGCCAGCAGCTTAGTCGGGAACACTGAAGCTTCCTTT. Translating it yields CASSLVGNTEASF.